This TCR beta chain was identified in a study of identical twins. Study findings and constraints: There is a chance that invariant MAIT and iNKT cells partially muddied zero-insertion analyses. Out-of-frame alpha sequences shared by twins were enriched for low generation probability.

TCRdb re-called the 5' RACE reads through MiXCR, storing one row per CDR3 protein. The sample has roughly 700,000 distinct CDR3 sequences, over 8.5% seen once. Details on this clonotype: Its antigen is undetermined.

The sample was also linked to a second study, of yellow fever vaccine responses in identical twins. From that second work: Twin vaccine T cell responses reportedly seemed partly convergent, partly personalized.

The clonotype was recovered from a woman under 30 in good health. The sample consisted of PBMCs.

The CDR3 sequence is CASSFAGGAEAFF. CDR3 nucleotides: TGTGCCAGCAGTTTTGCAGGTGGCGCTGAAGCTTTCTTT. This chain uses TRBV12-3 or TRBV12-4 with TRBJ1-1, with D hard to call. The CDR3 is 13 amino acids. Trimming shortened V by 3 bases and J by 6 bases, and 11 bases separated the two germline ends.